This T cell receptor (beta chain) was identified during a study of blood T cells in healthy people across ages. The J segment lost 1 base and the V segment lost 0 bases, leaving 3 bases of the junction unmatched. CDR3 size: 15 residues. Germline-derived CDR1 and CDR2 are DFQATT and SNEGSKA (reference sequence). Regarding this clonotype: The antigen is unknown.

Peripheral blood, 9.5 to 10 milliliters per donor, was collected. They isolated at least 7 million PBMCs from each sample. General study points: Long-lived donors had more naive CD4+ cells and higher diversity than aged donors. In the absence of known donor CMV status, changes in expanded clonotypes were possibly confounded.

For the second PCR, which ran for about 6 to 11 cycles, a sample-barcoded 5' primer and a J-beta primer mix were used. TCRdb re-called the 5' RACE reads through MiXCR, storing one row per CDR3 protein. The sample has some 1.1 million distinct CDR3 sequences; roughly two fifths are singletons. This sequence originates from a man between 18 and 35 years old in good health. Sequenced sample: blood. The gene calls are TRBV20-1 and TRBJ2-3, with 8 nucleotides matching TRBD2. The CDR3 DNA reads as TGCAGTGCTAGAGATTCAGCGGGGGGCACAGATACGCAGTATTTT. It specifies CSARDSAGGTDTQYF.